These 10 T cell receptor beta chains share one sample of origin, sequenced in a study of breast tumors, draining lymph nodes, adjacent tissues. Each CDR3 protein gets one entry after TCRdb re-called the multiplex PCR reads with MiXCR. This repertoire shows about 63,000 distinct CDR3 sequences, less than 75% found once; its top ten account for approximately 18%. Sequenced: breast tumor tissue. The receptors stem from a female donor with breast cancer. Some clones in this sample may be carry-over from other donors' samples.

The chain has TRBV5-6 and TRBJ2-7, with 11 bases lining up with TRBD1. The germline V gene has CDR1 SGHDT and CDR2 YYEEEE. The ends lost 4 bases at V and 5 bases at J; junction bases unmatched: 5. The CDR3 is 14 amino acids. The CDR3 sequence: CASSSGQGADEQYF. CDR3 bases: TGTGCCAGCAGCAGCGGACAGGGGGCGGACGAGCAGTACTTC. Combining the CDR3 with reference TRBV5-6 and TRBJ2-7 gives the whole variable domain DAGVTQSPTHLIKTRGQQVTLRCSPKSGHDTVSWYQQALGQGPQFIFQYYEEEERQRGNFPDRFSGHQFPNYSSELNVNALLLGDSALYLCASSSGQGADEQYFGPGTRLTVT.

Comments on this clonotype: Here the CDR3 omits its conserved ending phenylalanine or tryptophan, so a read error is the likely source. This chain connects TRBV20-1 to TRBJ2-7, with 10 bases fitting TRBD2. Trimming removed 5 bases from V and 4 bases from J; junction bases left unmatched: 14. This CDR3 spans 16 amino acids. The germline V gene encodes CDR1 DFQATT and CDR2 SNEGSKA (reference sequence). Here the CDR3 reads CSAEGDTSGTLYEQYL. In DNA, the CDR3 is TGCAGTGCTGAAGGGGATACTAGCGGGACCCTGTACGAGCAGTACCTC.

The chain uses TRBV14 and TRBJ2-3; either TRBD1 or TRBD2 may fit D (5 bases each). This CDR3 region has 15 residues. Trimming took off 2 bases at V and 6 bases at J, with 15 bases between the two ends. Per the germline V gene, CDR1 is SGHDN and CDR2 is FVKESK. CDR3 sequence: CASSQLTGGFDTQYF. The CDR3 DNA reads as TGTGCCAGCAGCCAATTAACAGGAGGTTTCGATACGCAGTATTTT.

The rearrangement links TRBV11-2 to TRBJ1-2; 7 positions agree with TRBD1. This CDR3 contains 14 residues. The germline V gene encodes CDR1 SGHAT and CDR2 FQNNGV. V lost 5 bases to trimming and J lost 4 bases; unmatched junction nucleotides: 7. The CDR3 spells CASSLAGQLYGYTF. The CDR3, as DNA: TGTGCCAGCAGCCTAGCGGGACAGCTCTATGGCTACACCTTC.

In its sample, this clonotype was seen a few times. The J gene is TRBJ2-5, the V gene TRBV7-2; 7 positions match TRBD1. The CDR3 totals 14 residues. Germline-derived CDR1 and CDR2 are SGHTA and FQGNSA. The J segment lost 1 base and the V segment lost 7 bases, leaving 6 bases of the junction unmatched. In DNA, the CDR3 is TGTGCCAGCACCTTGGCAGGGGGCCAAGAGACCCAGTACTTC. Residues: CASTLAGGQETQYF.

This clonotype appeared many times. This chain links TRBV20-1 with TRBJ2-3; 10 bases align to TRBD1. The CDR3 has 15 residues. Germline loops: CDR1 DFQATT, CDR2 SNEGSKA (reference sequence). The CDR3 is CRPGTGDQNTDTQYF. Written as DNA, the CDR3 is TGCAGGCCCGGGACAGGGGACCAAAATACAGATACGCAGTATTTT.

This clonotype has a count of ten or more. Just one base apart from a much larger clone, this may be a read error. The CDR3 DNA sequence: TGCAGCGCCTTGAGAGGTACTGAAGAACTGTTTTTT. It specifies CSALRGTEELFF. The V and J genes are TRBV20-1 and TRBJ1-4; D not certain. Germline V gene data show CDR1 as DFQATT and CDR2 as SNEGSKA (reference sequence). The CDR3 covers 12 residues.

This clonotype was observed many times. The CDR3 coding sequence is TGTGCCAGCTCACGGACATCGAGCACAGATACGCAGTATTTT. Protein: CASSRTSSTDTQYF. The gene calls are TRBV18 and TRBJ2-3; TRBD1 might be the D (5 bases). This CDR3 is 14 amino acids long. The V gene lost 4 bases and the J gene lost 0 bases, with 8 bases spanning the gap. Per the germline V gene, CDR1 is KGHSH and CDR2 is LQKENI. Full variable domain (rest looked up from reference TRBV18 and TRBJ2-3): NAGVMQNPRHLVRRRGQEARLRCSPMKGHSHVYWYRQLPEEGLKFMVYLQKENIIDESGMPKERFSAEFPKEGPSILRIQQVVRGDSAAYFCASSRTSSTDTQYFGPGTRLTVL.

This clonotype was detected ten times or more. The gene calls are TRBV20-1 and TRBJ1-2; TRBD1 matches 7 bases. V trimming: 1 base; J trimming: 2 bases; junction bases outside the gene matches: 7. The CDR3 is made up of 15 amino acids. The germline V gene encodes CDR1 DFQATT and CDR2 SNEGSKA (reference sequence). The CDR3 DNA is TGCAGTGCTAGAGGAGGGGGCCGGACAAACTATGGCTACACCTTC. Amino acids: CSARGGGRTNYGYTF.

This clonotype was seen ten or more times. The CDR3 loop reads CASSLRTGAQSGANVLTF. CDR3 in DNA: TGCGCCAGCAGCTTGAGGACAGGGGCTCAATCTGGGGCCAACGTCCTGACTTTC. The gene calls are TRBV5-1 and TRBJ2-6, with 9 bases lining up with TRBD1. The CDR3 length is 18 residues. J gave up 1 base and V 1 base, and 6 bases lay outside the gene matches. Germline assignment: CDR1 SGHRS and CDR2 YFSETQ.